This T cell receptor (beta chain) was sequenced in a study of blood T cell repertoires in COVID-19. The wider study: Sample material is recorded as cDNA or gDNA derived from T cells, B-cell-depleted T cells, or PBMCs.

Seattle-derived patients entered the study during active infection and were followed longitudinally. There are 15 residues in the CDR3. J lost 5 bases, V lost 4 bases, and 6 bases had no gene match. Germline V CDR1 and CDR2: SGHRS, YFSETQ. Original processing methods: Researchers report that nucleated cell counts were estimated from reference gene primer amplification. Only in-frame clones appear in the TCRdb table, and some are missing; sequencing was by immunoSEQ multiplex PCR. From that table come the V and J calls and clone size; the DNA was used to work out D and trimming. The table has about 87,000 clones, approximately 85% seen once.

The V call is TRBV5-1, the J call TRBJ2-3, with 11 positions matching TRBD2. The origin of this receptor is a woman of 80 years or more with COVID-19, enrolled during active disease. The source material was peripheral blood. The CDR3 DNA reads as TGCGCCAGCAGCCTACTAGCGGGAGAAGGAGATACGCAGTATTTT. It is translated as CASSLLAGEGDTQYF.